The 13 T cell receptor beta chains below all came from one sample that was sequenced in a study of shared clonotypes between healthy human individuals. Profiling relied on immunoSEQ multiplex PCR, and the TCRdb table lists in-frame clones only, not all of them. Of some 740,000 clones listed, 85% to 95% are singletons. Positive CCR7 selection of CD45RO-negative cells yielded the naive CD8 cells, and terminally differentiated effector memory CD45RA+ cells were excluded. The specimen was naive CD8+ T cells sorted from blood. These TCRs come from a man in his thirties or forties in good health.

CDR3 in amino acids: CASSLYSGGFGQPQHF. The CDR3 coding sequence is TGTGCCAGCAGTTTATATTCGGGGGGGTTCGGGCAGCCCCAGCATTTT. The chain has TRBV28 and TRBJ1-5; TRBD1 is a possible D gene (5 bases). The CDR3 is 16 residues long. The germline gives CDR1 MDHEN, CDR2 SYDVKM. The germline V and J ends were trimmed by 1 base and 7 bases, with 17 bases remaining between them.

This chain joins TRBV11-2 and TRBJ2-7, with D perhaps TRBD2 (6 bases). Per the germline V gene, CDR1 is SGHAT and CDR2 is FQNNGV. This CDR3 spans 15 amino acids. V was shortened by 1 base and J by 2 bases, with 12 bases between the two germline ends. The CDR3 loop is CASSLGPGGAYEQYF. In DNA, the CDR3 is TGTGCCAGCAGCTTAGGTCCCGGAGGGGCCTACGAGCAGTACTTC.

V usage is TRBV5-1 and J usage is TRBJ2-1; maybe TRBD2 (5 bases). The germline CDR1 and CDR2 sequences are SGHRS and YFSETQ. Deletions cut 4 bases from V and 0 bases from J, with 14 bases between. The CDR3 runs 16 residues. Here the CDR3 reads CASSMALADSYNEQFF. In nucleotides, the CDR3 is TGCGCCAGCAGCATGGCCCTAGCCGACTCCTACAATGAGCAGTTCTTC.

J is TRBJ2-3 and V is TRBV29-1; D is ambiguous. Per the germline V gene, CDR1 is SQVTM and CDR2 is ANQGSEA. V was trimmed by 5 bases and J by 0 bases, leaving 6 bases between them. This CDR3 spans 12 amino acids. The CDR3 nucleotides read TGCAGCGTTCCTCAGAGCACAGATACGCAGTATTTT. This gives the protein CSVPQSTDTQYF.

The chain's CDR3 is CASSPLRDSLAKNIQYF. The DNA of the CDR3 is TGTGCCAGCTCACCTCTCCGGGATTCGTTAGCCAAAAACATTCAGTACTTC. The chain combines TRBV18 with TRBJ2-4; a possible D gene is TRBD2 (5 bases). The CDR3 is 17 amino acids. V lost 3 bases to trimming and J lost 0 bases, with 15 bases between them. Germline-derived CDR1 and CDR2 are KGHSH and LQKENI.

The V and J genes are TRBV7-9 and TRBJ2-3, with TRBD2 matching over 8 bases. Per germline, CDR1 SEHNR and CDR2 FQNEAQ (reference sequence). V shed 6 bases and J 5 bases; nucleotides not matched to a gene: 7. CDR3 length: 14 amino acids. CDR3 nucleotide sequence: TGTGCCAGCAGTCCGACTAGCGACAGAGATACGCAGTATTTT. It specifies CASSPTSDRDTQYF.

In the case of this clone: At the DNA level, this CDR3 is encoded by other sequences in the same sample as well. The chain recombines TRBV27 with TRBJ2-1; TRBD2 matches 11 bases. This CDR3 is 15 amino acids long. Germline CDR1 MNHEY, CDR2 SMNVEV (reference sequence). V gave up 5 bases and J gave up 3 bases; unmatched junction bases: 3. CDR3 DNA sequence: TGTGCCAGCAGTCCCGGGACTAGCGGCTACAATGAGCAGTTCTTC. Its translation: CASSPGTSGYNEQFF.

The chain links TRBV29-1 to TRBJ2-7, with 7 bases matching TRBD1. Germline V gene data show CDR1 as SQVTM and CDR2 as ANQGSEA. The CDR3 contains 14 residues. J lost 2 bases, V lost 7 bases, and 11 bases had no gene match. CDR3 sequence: CSAVPAGGTYEQYF. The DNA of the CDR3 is TGCAGCGCCGTACCAGCAGGGGGTACCTACGAGCAGTACTTC.

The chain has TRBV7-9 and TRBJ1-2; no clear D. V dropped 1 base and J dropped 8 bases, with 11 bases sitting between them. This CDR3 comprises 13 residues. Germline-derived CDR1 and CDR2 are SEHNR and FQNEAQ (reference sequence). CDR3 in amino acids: CASSLGGVSGYTF. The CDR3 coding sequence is TGTGCCAGCAGCTTAGGTGGGGTCAGCGGCTACACCTTC.

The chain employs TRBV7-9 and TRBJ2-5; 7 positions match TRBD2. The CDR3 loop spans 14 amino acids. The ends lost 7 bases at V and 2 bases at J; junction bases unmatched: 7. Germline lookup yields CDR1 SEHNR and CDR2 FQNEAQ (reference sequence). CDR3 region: CASTSAGVQETQYF. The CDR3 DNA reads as TGTGCCAGCACGTCGGCGGGGGTGCAAGAGACCCAGTACTTC.

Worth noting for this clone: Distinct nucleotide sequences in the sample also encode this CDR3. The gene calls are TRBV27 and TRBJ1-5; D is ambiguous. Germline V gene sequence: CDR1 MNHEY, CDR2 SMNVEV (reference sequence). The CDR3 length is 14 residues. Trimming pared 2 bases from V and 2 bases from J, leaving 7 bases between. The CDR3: CASSLRGGNQPQHF. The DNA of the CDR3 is TGTGCCAGCAGTTTACGGGGTGGCAATCAGCCCCAGCATTTT.

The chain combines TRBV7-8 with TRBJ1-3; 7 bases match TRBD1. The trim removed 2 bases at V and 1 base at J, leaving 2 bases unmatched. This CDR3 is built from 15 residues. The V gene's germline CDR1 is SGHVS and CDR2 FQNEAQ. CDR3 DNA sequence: TGTGCCAGCAGCTTATCGACAGGGTCTGGAAACACCATATATTTT. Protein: CASSLSTGSGNTIYF. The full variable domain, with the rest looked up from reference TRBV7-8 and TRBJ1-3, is GAGVSQSPRYKVAKRGQDVALRCDPISGHVSLFWYQQALGQGPEFLTYFQNEAQLDKSGLPSDRFFAERPEGSVSTLKIQRTQQEDSAVYLCASSLSTGSGNTIYFGEGSWLTVV.

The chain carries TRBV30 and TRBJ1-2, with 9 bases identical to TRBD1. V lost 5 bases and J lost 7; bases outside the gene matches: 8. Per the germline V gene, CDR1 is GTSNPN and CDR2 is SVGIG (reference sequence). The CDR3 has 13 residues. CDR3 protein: CAWGTGNGVGYTF. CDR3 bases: TGTGCCTGGGGGACAGGGAATGGGGTTGGCTACACCTTC.